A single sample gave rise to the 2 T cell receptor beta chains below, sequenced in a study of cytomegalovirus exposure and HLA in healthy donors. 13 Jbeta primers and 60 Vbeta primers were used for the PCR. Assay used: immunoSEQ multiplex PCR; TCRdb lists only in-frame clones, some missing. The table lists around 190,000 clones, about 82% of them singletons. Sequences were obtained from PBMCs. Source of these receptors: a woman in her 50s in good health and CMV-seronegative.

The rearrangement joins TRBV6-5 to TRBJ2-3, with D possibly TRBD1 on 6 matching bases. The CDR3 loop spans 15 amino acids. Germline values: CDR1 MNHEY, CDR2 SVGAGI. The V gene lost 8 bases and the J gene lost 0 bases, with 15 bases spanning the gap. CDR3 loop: CASRPVRGSTDTQYF. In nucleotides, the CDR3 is TGTGCCAGCCGCCCCGTGAGGGGGAGCACAGATACGCAGTATTTT.

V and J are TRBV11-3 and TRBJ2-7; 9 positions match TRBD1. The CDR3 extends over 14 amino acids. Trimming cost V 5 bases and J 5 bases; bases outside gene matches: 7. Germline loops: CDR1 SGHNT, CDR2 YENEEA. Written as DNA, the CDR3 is TGTGCCAGCAGCCCCGGGACAGGGTGGAACGAGCAGTACTTC. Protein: CASSPGTGWNEQYF.